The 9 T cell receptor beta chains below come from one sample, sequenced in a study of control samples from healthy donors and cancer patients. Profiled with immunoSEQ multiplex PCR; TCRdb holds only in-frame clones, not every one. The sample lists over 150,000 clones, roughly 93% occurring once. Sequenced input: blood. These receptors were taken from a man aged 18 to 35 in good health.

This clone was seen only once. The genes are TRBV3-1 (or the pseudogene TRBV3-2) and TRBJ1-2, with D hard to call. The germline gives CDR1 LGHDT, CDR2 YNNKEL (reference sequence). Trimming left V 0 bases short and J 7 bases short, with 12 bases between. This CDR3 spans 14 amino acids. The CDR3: CASSQDGGTSGYTF. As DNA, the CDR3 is TGTGCCAGCAGCCAAGACGGTGGAACCAGTGGCTACACCTTC.

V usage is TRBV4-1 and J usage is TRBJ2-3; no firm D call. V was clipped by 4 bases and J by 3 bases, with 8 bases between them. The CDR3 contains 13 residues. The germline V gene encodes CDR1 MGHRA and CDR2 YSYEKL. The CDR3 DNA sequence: TGCGCCAGCAGCCCCTCGAGTACAGATACGCAGTATTTT. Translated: CASSPSSTDTQYF.

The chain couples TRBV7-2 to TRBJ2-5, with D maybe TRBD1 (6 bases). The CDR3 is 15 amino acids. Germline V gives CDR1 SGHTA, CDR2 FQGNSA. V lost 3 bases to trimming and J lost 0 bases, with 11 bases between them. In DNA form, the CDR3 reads TGTGCCAGCAGCTTGCAGGGGACGGACCAAGAGACCCAGTACTTC. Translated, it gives CASSLQGTDQETQYF. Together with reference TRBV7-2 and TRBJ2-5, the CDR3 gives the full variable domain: GAGVSQSPSNKVTEKGKDVELRCDPISGHTALYWYRQSLGQGLEFLIYFQGNSAPDKSGLPSDRFSAERTGGSVSTLTIQRTQQEDSAVYLCASSLQGTDQETQYFGPGTRLLVL.

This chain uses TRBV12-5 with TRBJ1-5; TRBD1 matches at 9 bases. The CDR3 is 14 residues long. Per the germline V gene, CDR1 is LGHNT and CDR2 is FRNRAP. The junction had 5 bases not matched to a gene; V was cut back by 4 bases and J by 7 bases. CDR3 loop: CASGSGQGKQPQHF. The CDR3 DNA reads TGTGCTAGTGGTTCCGGACAGGGGAAACAGCCCCAGCATTTT.

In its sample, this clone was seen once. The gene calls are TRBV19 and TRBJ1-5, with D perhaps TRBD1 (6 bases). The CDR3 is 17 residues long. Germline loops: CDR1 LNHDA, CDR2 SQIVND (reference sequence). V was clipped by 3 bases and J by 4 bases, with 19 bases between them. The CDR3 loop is CASSIARGAPRNQPQHF. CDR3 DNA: TGTGCCAGTAGTATTGCTCGGGGGGCGCCGAGAAATCAGCCCCAGCATTTT.

CDR3 DNA: TGTGCCAGCAGGGTCCTCGGGGACGGCTATGGCTACACCTTC. As protein: CASRVLGDGYGYTF. The chain carries TRBV2 and TRBJ1-2, with D maybe TRBD1 (5 bases). Trimming stripped 6 bases from V and 4 bases from J, with 15 bases between. The CDR3 loop spans 14 amino acids. Per the germline V gene, CDR1 is SNHLY and CDR2 is FYNNEI.

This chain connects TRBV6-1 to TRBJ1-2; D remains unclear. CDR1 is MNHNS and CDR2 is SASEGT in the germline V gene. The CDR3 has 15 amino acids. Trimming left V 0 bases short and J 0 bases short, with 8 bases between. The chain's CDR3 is CASSEALAANYGYTF. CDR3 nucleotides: TGTGCCAGCAGTGAAGCGCTGGCGGCTAACTATGGCTACACCTTC.

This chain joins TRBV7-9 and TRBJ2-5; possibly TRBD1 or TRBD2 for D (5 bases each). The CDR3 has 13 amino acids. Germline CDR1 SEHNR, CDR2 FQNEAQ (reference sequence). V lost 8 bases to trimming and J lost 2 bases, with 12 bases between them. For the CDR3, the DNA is TGTGCCAGCGGGGCCGGGGTTCAAGAGACCCAGTACTTC. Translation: CASGAGVQETQYF.

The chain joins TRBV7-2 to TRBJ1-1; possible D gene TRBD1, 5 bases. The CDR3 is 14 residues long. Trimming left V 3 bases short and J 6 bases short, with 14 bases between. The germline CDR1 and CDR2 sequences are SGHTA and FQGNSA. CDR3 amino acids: CASSFWGGAAEAFF. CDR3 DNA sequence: TGTGCCAGCAGCTTTTGGGGGGGAGCAGCTGAAGCTTTCTTT. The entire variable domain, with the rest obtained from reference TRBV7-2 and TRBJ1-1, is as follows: GAGVSQSPSNKVTEKGKDVELRCDPISGHTALYWYRQSLGQGLEFLIYFQGNSAPDKSGLPSDRFSAERTGGSVSTLTIQRTQQEDSAVYLCASSFWGGAAEAFFGQGTRLTVV.